This T cell receptor (beta chain) comes out of a study of Graves' ophthalmopathy and Graves' hyperthyroidism. Whole-study context: Peripheral blood was gathered at first diagnosis, ahead of any treatment whatsoever.

The authors amplified TCR beta CDR3 regions from RNA transcripts. Amplification began with first-round RT-PCR using HTBI primers, then second-round multiplex PCR was performed. TCRdb re-analysed the multiplex PCR reads in MiXCR, keeping a single row per CDR3 protein. The table includes approximately 500,000 distinct CDR3 sequences, 14% detected once. Germline assignment: CDR1 SEHNR and CDR2 FQNEAQ (reference sequence). The CDR3 is made up of 15 amino acids. V lost 5 bases and J 1 base, leaving 14 bases between the germline ends. This clonotype was seen more than once but under ten times. The TCR originated in a young woman with Graves' ophthalmopathy. The specimen was blood. J is TRBJ1-1 and V is TRBV7-9, with D maybe TRBD1 (6 bases). The CDR3 sequence is CASSPPGTRNTEAFF. CDR3 DNA sequence: TGTGCCAGCAGCCCCCCCGGGACACGGAACACTGAAGCTTTCTTT.